This TCR beta chain was identified in a study of read filtering for tumor transcriptome and immune sequencing. Study details: Revised staging placed about 8 patients in R-ISS I, roughly 17 in II, more than 5 in III. DNase treatment preceded whole-transcriptome library preparation.

This clonotype was counted many times. Its antigen is still unknown. This library used about 400 ng RNA and molecular barcoded adaptors spanning alpha/delta and beta/gamma chains. MiXCR, applied by TCRdb to the reads, yields one record per CDR3 protein. Of fewer than 45,000 distinct CDR3 sequences listed, 13% were seen once; the top ten hold 25% to 35%. The germline V gene encodes CDR1 MDHEN and CDR2 SYDVKM. V shed 6 bases and J shed 5 bases, with 16 bases lying between them. There are 15 residues in the CDR3. Overall study results and limits: Approximately 82% of IR-seq clonotypes had a single read, yet these held about 3.6% of reads.

Bone marrow was sampled from every patient at the time of active disease. This chain joins TRBV28 and TRBJ2-2, with D perhaps matching TRBD2 (6 bases). The receptor's source is a donor aged 40 or older with multiple myeloma. Sequenced material: a population of CD138-negative cells sorted from bone marrow. The CDR3, as DNA: TGTGCCAGCAGGCCAACTAGCCCGGGAACCGGGGAGCTGTTTTTT. This codes for CASRPTSPGTGELFF.